This T cell receptor beta chain was profiled in a study of blood T cell repertoires in COVID-19. At the level of the study: T cells, B-cell-depleted T cells, or PBMCs supplied cDNA or gDNA.

Per the study methods: Reference gene primer amplification gave estimated nucleated cell counts. Profiled with immunoSEQ multiplex PCR; TCRdb holds only in-frame clones, not every one. The D gene and trimming were derived from the DNA, and the V and J assignments and clone size from that table. The sample lists some 20,000 clones, about 79% occurring once. Germline CDR1 reads SGHNT; CDR2 reads YENEEA. J lost 2 bases, V lost 5 bases, and 8 bases had no gene match. The CDR3 is made up of 16 amino acids. The source is a human donor in a cohort sampled during active COVID-19. Specimen: peripheral blood. The V gene is TRBV11-3, the J gene TRBJ2-3; 9 bases align to TRBD1. The CDR3 DNA is TGTGCCAGCAGCACGGGCCGGGACAGGGCCACAGATACGCAGTATTTT. Translated, it gives CASSTGRDRATDTQYF.